This TCR beta chain is from a study of T-cell reconstitution after alpha-beta-depleted transplantation in children. Preparation of the TCRbeta library involved a method that used unique molecular identifiers. TCRdb recomputed calls from the PCR reads with MiXCR, one row per CDR3 protein. The table includes approximately 520,000 distinct CDR3 sequences, around a third detected once. Sequences were derived from PBMCs from the stem cell graft donor, sampled from the stem cell graft. The receptor was derived from a human donor who donated a stem cell graft to a child with aplastic anemia.

This CDR3 reads CSVDGPGTGLRPYNEQFF. The CDR3 nucleotides are TGCAGCGTTGATGGTCCCGGGACAGGCCTTAGACCCTACAATGAGCAGTTCTTC. V and J are TRBV29-1 and TRBJ2-1; 8 bases match TRBD1. The CDR3 spans 18 residues. CDR1 and CDR2 from the germline V gene are SQVTM and ANQGSEA. V dropped 3 bases and J dropped 2; count of bases not matched to a gene: 15.